This T cell receptor beta chain was identified during a study of cytomegalovirus exposure and HLA in healthy donors. Overall study context: An earlier analysis identified more than 90 million unique TCR beta sequences in approximately 190 million T cells. Findings and caveats of the study: In a later analysis, parvovirus B19, influenza, CMV and Epstein-Barr virus appeared linked to several top co-occurrence clusters.

Researchers ran the PCR with 60 Vbeta and 13 Jbeta primers. Measured with immunoSEQ multiplex PCR; TCRdb has only the in-frame clones, and not every one. Altogether 180,000 or so clones are present, around four fifths being singletons, with the ten largest covering 3% to 3.5%. This clone was seen once. No antigen is known for it. This CDR3 spans 16 amino acids. The V and J ends lost 4 bases and 3 bases, in that order; junction bases with no gene match: 10. CDR1 and CDR2 (germline): MDHEN, SYDVKM. The chain uses TRBV28 and TRBJ2-7; TRBD1 matches at 9 bases. The source material was PBMCs. This receptor was obtained from a female donor in good health and CMV-seronegative. This chain's CDR3 is CASSSPTGGSIYEQYF. CDR3 DNA: TGTGCCAGCAGTTCCCCAACAGGGGGCTCTATCTACGAGCAGTACTTC.